The 3 T cell receptor beta chains listed next were all sequenced from one sample in a study of identical twins. TCRdb processed the 5' RACE reads anew with MiXCR; each CDR3 protein has one entry. The profile shows about 480,000 distinct CDR3 sequences, 14% of them singletons. This sample also belongs to another study, concerning yellow fever vaccine responses in identical twins.

The sequenced sample consisted of CD4+ T cells sorted from blood. These receptors were obtained from a woman in her late teens or twenties in good health.

This clonotype was found a few times. This rearrangement joins TRBV6-4 to TRBJ1-1, with 11 bases lining up with TRBD1. V was pared by 5 bases and J by 4 bases, with 6 bases of the junction left unmatched. Germline lookup yields CDR1 MRHNA and CDR2 SNTAGT. This CDR3 is 15 amino acids long. The CDR3 loop is CASSLKGQGGTEAFF. CDR3 DNA sequence: TGTGCCAGCAGTCTCAAGGGACAGGGGGGCACTGAAGCTTTCTTT.

This clonotype was seen many times. V usage is TRBV6-5 and J usage is TRBJ2-5, with D possibly TRBD1 on 5 matching bases. This CDR3 has 14 amino acids. Trimming pared 2 bases from V and 5 bases from J, leaving 12 bases between. Germline V gene lookup returns CDR1 MNHEY and CDR2 SVGAGI. CDR3 amino acids: CASSYGQGRETQYF. The CDR3 DNA is TGTGCCAGCAGTTACGGGCAGGGTAGGGAGACCCAGTACTTC.

This clonotype was counted only a few times. The chain links TRBV14 to TRBJ2-3; D remains unclear. The CDR3 length is 14 residues. CDR1 SGHDN and CDR2 FVKESK come from the germline V gene. V lost 1 base and J lost 4, with 9 bases in between. This CDR3 is CASSQARVADTQYF. CDR3 nucleotide sequence: TGTGCCAGCAGCCAAGCTAGGGTGGCAGATACGCAGTATTTT.